This T cell receptor (beta chain) was sequenced for a study of blood T cell repertoires in COVID-19. About the study: From T cells, B-cell-depleted T cells, or PBMCs came the material, which was cDNA or gDNA.

Assay: immunoSEQ multiplex PCR; the TCRdb copy retains only in-frame clones and omits some. The sample consists of 270,000 or so clones, 85% to 90% of them appearing once. The CDR3 covers 15 residues. Per the germline V gene, CDR1 is LNHDA and CDR2 is SQIVND (reference sequence). Between the trimmed V and J ends, which lost 6 bases and 3 bases, there was a span of 15 bases. Sequenced sample: peripheral blood. The rearrangement links TRBV19 to TRBJ1-5; no definite D call. The sequence was collected from a middle-aged woman who had recovered from COVID-19. The CDR3 bases are TGTGCCAGTAGACGGCGAGGGAGTGCCAATCAGCCCCAGCATTTT. It yields the protein CASRRRGSANQPQHF.